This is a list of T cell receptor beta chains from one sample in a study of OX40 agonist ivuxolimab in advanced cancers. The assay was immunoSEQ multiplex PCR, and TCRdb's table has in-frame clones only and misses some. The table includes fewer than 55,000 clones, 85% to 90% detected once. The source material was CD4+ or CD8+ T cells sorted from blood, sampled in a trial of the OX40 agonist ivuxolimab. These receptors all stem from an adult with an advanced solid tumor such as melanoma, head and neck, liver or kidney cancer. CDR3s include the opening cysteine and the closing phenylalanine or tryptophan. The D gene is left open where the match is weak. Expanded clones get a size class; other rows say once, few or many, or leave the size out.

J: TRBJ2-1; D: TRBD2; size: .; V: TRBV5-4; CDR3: CASSLPSSGGIEQFF; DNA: TGTGCCAGCAGCTTACCAAGTAGCGGGGGAATTGAGCAGTTCTTC
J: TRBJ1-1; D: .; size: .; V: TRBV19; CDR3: CASSNERNTEAFF; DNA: TGTGCCAGTAGTAACGAGAGGAACACTGAAGCTTTCTTT
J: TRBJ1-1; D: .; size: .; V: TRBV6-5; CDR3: CASSYSGTDNTEAFF; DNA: TGTGCCAGCAGTTACTCCGGGACGGACAACACTGAAGCTTTCTTT
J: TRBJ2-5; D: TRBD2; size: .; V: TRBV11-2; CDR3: CASSIGLAGGPGETQYF; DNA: TGTGCCAGCAGCATCGGACTAGCGGGAGGGCCGGGAGAGACCCAGTACTTC
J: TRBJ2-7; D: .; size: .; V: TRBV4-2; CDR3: CASSLGTQSYEQYF; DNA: TGTGCCAGCAGCCTCGGGACTCAATCCTACGAGCAGTACTTC
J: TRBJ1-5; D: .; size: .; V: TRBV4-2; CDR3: CASSQTGVYSNQPQHF; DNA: TGTGCCAGCAGCCAAACTGGGGTGTATAGCAATCAGCCCCAGCATTTT
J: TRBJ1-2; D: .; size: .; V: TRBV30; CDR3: CAWSRGYYGYTF; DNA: TGTGCCTGGAGTAGGGGCTACTATGGCTACACCTTC
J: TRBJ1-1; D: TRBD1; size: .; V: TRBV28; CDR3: CASSLRVPGTGGGTEAFF; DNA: TGTGCCAGCAGTTTAAGGGTTCCCGGGACAGGGGGAGGCACTGAAGCTTTCTTT
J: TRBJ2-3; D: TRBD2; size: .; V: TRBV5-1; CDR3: CASSRTSGMADTQYF; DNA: TGCGCCAGCAGCCGGACTAGCGGGATGGCAGATACGCAGTATTTT
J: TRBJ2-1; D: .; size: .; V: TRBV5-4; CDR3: CASSLASYNEQFF; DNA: TGTGCCAGCAGCTTGGCGTCGTACAATGAGCAGTTCTTC
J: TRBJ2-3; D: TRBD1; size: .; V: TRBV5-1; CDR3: CASRAMTGFTDTQYF; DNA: TGCGCCAGCAGGGCCATGACAGGGTTTACAGATACGCAGTATTTT
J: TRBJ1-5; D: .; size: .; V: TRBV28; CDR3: CASTPGGSNQPQHF; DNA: TGTGCCAGCACCCCGGGGGGGAGCAATCAGCCCCAGCATTTT
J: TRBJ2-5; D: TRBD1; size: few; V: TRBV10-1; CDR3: CARQGSLETQYF; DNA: TGCGCCAGACAGGGGTCTCTAGAGACCCAGTACTTC
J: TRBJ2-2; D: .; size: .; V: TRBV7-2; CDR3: CASSLEQGSWGELFF; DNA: TGTGCCAGCAGCTTGGAACAGGGTAGTTGGGGGGAGCTGTTTTTT
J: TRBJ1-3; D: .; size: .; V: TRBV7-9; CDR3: CASSSGVSGNTIYF; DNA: TGTGCCAGCAGCTCAGGGGTCTCTGGAAACACCATATATTTT
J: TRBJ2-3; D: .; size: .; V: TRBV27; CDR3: CASSRVGTDTQYF; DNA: TGTGCCAGCTCCCGGGTAGGCACAGATACGCAGTATTTT
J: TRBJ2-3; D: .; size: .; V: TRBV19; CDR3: CASSQGGVGTDTQYF; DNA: TGTGCCAGTAGCCAAGGCGGGGTAGGGACAGATACGCAGTATTTT
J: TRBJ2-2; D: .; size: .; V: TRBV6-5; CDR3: CASSEGSIGELFF; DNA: TGTGCCAGCAGCGAAGGATCCATCGGGGAGCTGTTTTTT
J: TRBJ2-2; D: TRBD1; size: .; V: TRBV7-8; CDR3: CASSLGGTGVTGELFF; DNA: TGTGCCAGCAGCTTAGGTGGGACAGGGGTCACCGGGGAGCTGTTTTTT
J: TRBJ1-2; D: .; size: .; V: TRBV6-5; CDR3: CASSYRTGNYGYTF; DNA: TGTGCCAGCAGTTACCGAACAGGGAACTATGGCTACACCTTC
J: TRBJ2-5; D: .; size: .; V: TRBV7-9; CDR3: CASNWLRDNQETQYF; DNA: TGTGCCAGCAACTGGTTACGGGACAACCAAGAGACCCAGTACTTC
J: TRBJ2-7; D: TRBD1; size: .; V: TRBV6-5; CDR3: CASRIDRVAYEQYF; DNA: TGTGCCAGCAGAATCGACAGGGTCGCCTACGAGCAGTACTTC
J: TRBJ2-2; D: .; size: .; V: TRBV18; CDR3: CASSLRQARTGELFF; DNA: TGTGCCAGCTCACTTCGACAGGCTCGTACCGGGGAGCTGTTTTTT
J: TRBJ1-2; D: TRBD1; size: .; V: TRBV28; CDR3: CASSRGPHYGYTF; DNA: TGTGCCAGCAGCAGGGGGCCCCACTATGGCTACACCTTC
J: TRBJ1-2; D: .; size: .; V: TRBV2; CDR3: CASSVTGAGGYTF; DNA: TGTGCCAGCAGTGTTACGGGGGCCGGTGGCTACACCTTC
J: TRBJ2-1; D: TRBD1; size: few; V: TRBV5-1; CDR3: CASSLNTGESEQFF; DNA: TGCGCCAGCAGCTTGAATACAGGGGAGAGTGAGCAGTTCTTC
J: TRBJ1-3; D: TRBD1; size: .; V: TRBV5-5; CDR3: CASSRQGAQGNTIYF; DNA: TGTGCCAGCAGCCGACAGGGGGCGCAGGGAAACACCATATATTTT
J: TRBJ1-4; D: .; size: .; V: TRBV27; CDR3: CASGPRGIGKLFF; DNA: TGTGCCAGCGGGCCGCGGGGCATTGGGAAACTGTTTTTT
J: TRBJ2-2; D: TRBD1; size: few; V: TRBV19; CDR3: CASSPRQGHTGELFF; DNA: TGTGCCAGTAGTCCCCGACAGGGACACACCGGGGAGCTGTTTTTT
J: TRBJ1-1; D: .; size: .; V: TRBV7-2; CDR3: CASSSGSNTEAFF; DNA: TGTGCCAGCAGCTCTGGCAGCAACACTGAAGCTTTCTTT
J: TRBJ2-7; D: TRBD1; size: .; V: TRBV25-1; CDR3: CASPTGGSYEQYF; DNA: TGTGCCAGCCCGACAGGGGGCTCCTACGAGCAGTACTTC
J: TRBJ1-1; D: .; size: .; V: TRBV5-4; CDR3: CASSPPGGGNTEAFF; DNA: TGTGCCAGCAGCCCTCCGGGGGGCGGGAACACTGAAGCTTTCTTT
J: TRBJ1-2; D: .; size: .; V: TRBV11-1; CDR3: CASSPGTEYGYTF; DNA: TGTGCCAGCAGCCCCGGGACCGAATATGGCTACACCTTC
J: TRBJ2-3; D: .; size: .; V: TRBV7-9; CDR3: CASSLVRGSTDTQYF; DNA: TGTGCCAGCAGCTTAGTTCGGGGTAGCACAGATACGCAGTATTTT
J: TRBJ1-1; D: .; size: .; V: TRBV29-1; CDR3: CSVEDRGTEAFF; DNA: TGCAGCGTTGAAGATCGGGGCACTGAAGCTTTCTTT
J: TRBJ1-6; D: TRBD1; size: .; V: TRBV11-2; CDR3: CASSLGTDNSPLHF; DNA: TGTGCCAGCAGCTTGGGGACAGATAATTCACCCCTCCACTTT
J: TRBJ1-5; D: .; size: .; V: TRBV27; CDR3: CASRQGGVNNQPQHF; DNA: TGTGCCAGCAGGCAAGGGGGGGTGAACAATCAGCCCCAGCATTTT
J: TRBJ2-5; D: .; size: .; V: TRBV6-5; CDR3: CASSYTIQETQYF; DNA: TGTGCCAGCAGTTATACAATCCAAGAGACCCAGTACTTC
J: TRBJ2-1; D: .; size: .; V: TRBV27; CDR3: CASSFWTERSYNEQFF; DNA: TGTGCCAGCAGTTTCTGGACGGAACGCTCCTACAATGAGCAGTTCTTC
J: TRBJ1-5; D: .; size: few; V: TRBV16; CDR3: CASSQSGAGRPQHF; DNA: TGTGCCAGCAGCCAATCGGGGGCGGGTCGGCCCCAGCATTTT
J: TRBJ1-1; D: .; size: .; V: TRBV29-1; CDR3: CSVLPRGGNTEAFF; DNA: TGCAGCGTTCTCCCTCGAGGGGGGAACACTGAAGCTTTCTTT
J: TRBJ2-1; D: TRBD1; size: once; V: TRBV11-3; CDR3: CASSFGLGGPNEQFF; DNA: TGTGCCAGCAGCTTTGGCTTAGGGGGCCCGAATGAGCAGTTCTTC
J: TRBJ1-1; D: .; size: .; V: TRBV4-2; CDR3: CASSLPTVNTEAFF; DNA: TGTGCCAGCAGTCTCCCAACAGTGAACACTGAAGCTTTCTTT
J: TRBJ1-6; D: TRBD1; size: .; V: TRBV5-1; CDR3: CASSLLDRGSPLHF; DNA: TGCGCCAGCAGCTTGTTGGACAGGGGTTCACCCCTCCACTTT